What follows is one TCR beta chain and its context. Its antigen has not been determined. One junction end does not reproduce the germline sequence, and a read error may be involved. The record originates from a study of beta chain features in type 1 diabetes (dated by TCRdb to 2017 to 2018). Background for the entire study: Patients and healthy donors did not differ in mean age, gender distribution, total cell number or subset yield. A total of 107,917,701 sorted cells were examined across all samples, and the number of cells per subset was strongly correlated with RNA yield. The study compared the TCRB repertoires of sorted circulating CD4+ T cell subsets in recently diagnosed type 1 diabetes patients with those in matched healthy donors. Regulatory and stem cell-like memory subsets were isolated from only 8 patients and about eight healthy donors, whereas naive and central memory subsets came from all 30 or so donors. Results and caveats for the whole study, not just this receptor: HLA sub-analyses involved small numbers of individuals, so any influence of HLA type on TCRB rearrangement remained unresolved. The naive, central memory and regulatory TCRB repertoires appeared to resemble one another more closely among patients than among healthy donors. Because cDNA rather than genomic DNA was sequenced, highly expressing activated cells could have been over-represented, although no difference in activation and CD3 levels was found between groups. In all four CD4+ subsets, TCRB CDR3 length was moderately but significantly shorter in type 1 diabetes patients. PCR may preferentially amplify shorter templates, but because patient and control samples were amplified and corrected together, any resulting skew would affect both groups equally. At VDJ recombination sites, patients with type 1 diabetes made fewer insertions and deleted more nucleotides, a pattern implying thymic rearrangement abnormalities.

Each donor gave one peripheral blood draw, averaging roughly 100 mL, which was collected into heparinised tubes. A BD FACSAria II was used to sort naive, central memory, regulatory and stem cell-like memory CD4+ T cells with a panel that included CD45RO, CCR7, CD25, CD127, CD95 and CD27. All sorted populations exceeded 95% purity. Right away, PBMCs were isolated by Lymphoprep density gradient centrifugation and were stained directly, with no culture step. Samples were stained and sorted in pairs, with one healthy donor and one patient per experiment, so that batch effects were minimized. The germline V gene yields KGHSH for CDR1 and LQKENI for CDR2. Including the terminal cysteine and phenylalanine, the CDR3 comprises 16 residues. Only the CDR3 portion is preserved as DNA: 48 bases, with reading frame beginning at the first base. All of the isolated RNA was reverse transcribed with the High Capacity cDNA Reverse Transcription Kit, so expressed TCRB transcripts were sequenced. Survey-depth immunoSEQ sequencing was performed on stem cell-like memory T cell samples, with an average of roughly 930,000 total reads per sample. Sorted cells were lysed in RLT buffer, and RNA was extracted using DNase-treated RNeasy Micro or Mini kits according to cell number. To prevent cross-contamination, each cell subset was processed individually, whereas patient and healthy donor samples were processed jointly. Using the immunoSEQ multiplex PCR, TCRB sequences were amplified from cDNA into 87-bp fragments spanning the CDR3 region. Sequencing of the amplicons was done on the Illumina HiSeq platform. Per the original workflow: PCR bias was computationally corrected using synthetic template baselines, reads within Hamming distance 2 were collapsed, and singletons that could not be merged were discarded. Reads were aligned against IMGT so that V, D and J genes, CDR3 length and insertions or deletions at six rearrangement sites could be assigned. Within each subset, clonotype counts were normalized to sorted cell number, and only after that were true diversity and Gini coefficients computed with the tcR R package. The overlap coefficient, calculated on TCRB nucleotide sequences, was used to quantify repertoire sharing. Sourced from immuneACCESS, this table was stored by TCRdb with only in-frame sequences that have V and J called. A share of the clones is absent; for the studies checked, an unresolved V gene accounts for under half, and the remainder has no known explanation. V, J and clone size are those of that table, while D and trimming were read from the DNA. A total of about 15,000 clones appear in this sample, less than 85% of them only once. Approximately 0.31% of the sample belongs to the ten largest clones.

The chain is encoded by TRBV18 joined to TRBJ2-2, with 13 middle bases fitting TRBD2. Sample: stem cell memory CD4+ T cells from blood. The intended sense of this specimen's cell subset or site label: stem cell-like memory CD4+ T cells. The origin of this receptor is a woman in her late teens or twenties with type 1 diabetes. The CDR3 corresponds to CANSFRLAGGTGELFF. The nucleotide sequence is given as TGTGCCAACTCATTCCGACTAGCGGGAGGCACCGGGGAGCTGTTTTTT.